The sequence of this TCR beta chain was determined in a study of response to subunit inactivated influenza vaccine. TCRdb analysed the RT-PCR reads with MiXCR anew, one entry per CDR3 protein. Of 650,000 to 700,000 distinct CDR3 sequences listed, around 14% are singletons. The V and J ends lost 6 bases and 4 bases respectively, with 18 bases between them. CDR3 length: 15 amino acids. The germline gives CDR1 SGHAT, CDR2 FQNNGV. This clonotype originated in a man aged 50 to 60 who received an inactivated influenza vaccine. The source was PBMCs from blood, collected about 12 days after vaccination. The rearrangement joins TRBV11-2 to TRBJ2-5; no firm D call. The CDR3 sequence is CASRREYIRRETQYF. The CDR3 coding sequence is TGTGCCAGCAGACGCGAGTATATTCGGAGAGAGACCCAGTACTTC.